These 29 T cell receptor beta chains came from one sample sequenced in a study of cytomegalovirus exposure and HLA in healthy donors. The PCR used 60 Vbeta and 13 Jbeta primers. TCRdb's table, derived via immunoSEQ multiplex PCR, lists solely in-frame clones and lacks some. The table lists about 130,000 clones, approximately 80% of them singletons. The sequenced sample was PBMCs. The receptors here all came from a man younger than 45 in good health and CMV-seronegative.

The chain carries TRBV13 and TRBJ2-3; TRBD2 matches at 8 bases. The CDR3 is 14 amino acids. Germline V gene sequence: CDR1 PRHDT, CDR2 FYEKMQ (reference sequence). Trimming removed 7 bases from V and 1 base from J; junction bases left unmatched: 4. CDR3 sequence reads: CASTSGGGTDTQYF. The CDR3 DNA follows: TGTGCCAGCACCTCCGGGGGGGGCACAGATACGCAGTATTTT.

V gene TRBV28 combines with J gene TRBJ2-7; D is perhaps TRBD1 (6 bases). CDR3 size: 17 residues. CDR1 MDHEN and CDR2 SYDVKM come from the germline V gene. V gave up 7 bases and J gave up 0 bases, with 22 bases separating them. In DNA, the CDR3 is TGTGCCAGCACCCCTCCACATTTAACAGGGAACTCCTACGAGCAGTACTTC. This codes for CASTPPHLTGNSYEQYF. Using reference TRBV28 and TRBJ2-7 for the parts outside the CDR3, the full variable domain is DVKVTQSSRYLVKRTGEKVFLECVQDMDHENMFWYRQDPGLGLRLIYFSYDVKMKEKGDIPEGYSVSREKKERFSLILESASTNQTSMYLCASTPPHLTGNSYEQYFGPGTRLTVT.

The V call is TRBV7-9, the J call TRBJ2-1; D is possibly TRBD1 (6 bases). This CDR3 region has 13 residues. The germline gives CDR1 SEHNR, CDR2 FQNEAQ (reference sequence). V lost 2 bases and J lost 9, with 11 bases in between. The DNA for the CDR3 is TGTGCCAGCAGCTTAATGGGACAAGGTGAGCAGTTCTTC. Translated, it gives CASSLMGQGEQFF. The full variable domain, in which reference TRBV7-9 and TRBJ2-1 provide the parts outside the CDR3, is DTGVSQNPRHKITKRGQNVTFRCDPISEHNRLYWYRQTLGQGPEFLTYFQNEAQLEKSRLLSDRFSAERPKGSFSTLEIQRTEQGDSAMYLCASSLMGQGEQFFGPGTRLTVL.

The V call is TRBV9, the J call TRBJ2-3, with 9 bases identical to TRBD2. The CDR3 has 16 residues. Losses at the gene ends were 2 bases for V and 3 bases for J; bases not matched to a gene: 7. Per germline, CDR1 SGDLS and CDR2 YYNGEE. The chain's CDR3 is CASSVLAGEGTDTQYF. CDR3 DNA sequence: TGTGCCAGCAGCGTCTTAGCGGGAGAGGGGACAGATACGCAGTATTTT.

This rearrangement joins TRBV2 to TRBJ2-1; 8 bases are a match to TRBD2. The CDR3 has 13 residues. Germline loops: CDR1 SNHLY, CDR2 FYNNEI. The J segment lost 7 bases and the V segment lost 3 bases, leaving 2 bases of the junction unmatched. The CDR3 loop reads CASSDGGRNEQFF. CDR3 DNA: TGTGCCAGCAGTGACGGCGGGAGGAATGAGCAGTTCTTC.

The genes are TRBV7-9 and TRBJ2-7; D might be TRBD2 (6 bases). The CDR3 has 16 amino acids. The V and J ends lost 1 base and 1 base respectively, with 14 bases between them. Looked up from germline, CDR1 is SEHNR and CDR2 is FQNEAQ (reference sequence). CDR3 sequence reads: CASSLGSGGPSYEQYF. Here the CDR3 DNA reads TGTGCCAGCAGCTTAGGCTCAGGAGGGCCATCCTACGAGCAGTACTTC.

The chain is built from TRBV9 and TRBJ2-7; 8 bases align to TRBD1. The CDR3 runs 13 residues. V was clipped by 3 bases and J by 7 bases; unmatched bases: 6. The germline V gene encodes CDR1 SGDLS and CDR2 YYNGEE. In DNA, the CDR3 is TGTGCCAGCAGCGGAGGACAGGGTCGAGAGCAGTACTTC. Translated, it gives CASSGGQGREQYF. Together with reference TRBV9 and TRBJ2-7, the CDR3 gives the full variable domain: DSGVTQTPKHLITATGQRVTLRCSPRSGDLSVYWYQQSLDQGLQFLIQYYNGEERAKGNILERFSAQQFPDLHSELNLSSLELGDSALYFCASSGGQGREQYFGPGTRLTVT.

This clone appeared a few times. V usage is TRBV6-5 and J usage is TRBJ1-2; 7 bases agree with TRBD1. CDR1 and CDR2 from the germline V gene are MNHEY and SVGAGI. The CDR3 has 14 amino acids. V gave up 8 bases and J gave up 2 bases; unmatched junction bases: 8. CDR3 sequence reads: CASGGADRNYGYTF. The CDR3 nucleotides read TGTGCCAGCGGGGGAGCGGACAGGAACTATGGCTACACCTTC.

The chain joins TRBV5-6 to TRBJ2-1, with TRBD2 matching over 8 bases. The CDR3 is 13 residues long. In germline, CDR1 is SGHDT, CDR2 YYEEEE. Trimming took 4 bases from V and 8 from J; bases not matched to a gene: 5. CDR3 DNA sequence: TGTGCCAGCAGCGGAGGACTAGCCCATGAGCAGTTCTTC. Its protein product is CASSGGLAHEQFF.

The chain joins TRBV5-1 to TRBJ2-7; D unclear. V lost 0 bases and J 1 base, leaving 8 bases between the germline ends. There are 14 residues in the CDR3. CDR1 is SGHRS, CDR2 YFSETQ, per germline. The CDR3 spells CASSLEARSYEQYF. In nucleotides, the CDR3 is TGCGCCAGCAGCTTGGAGGCTAGATCCTACGAGCAGTACTTC.

The chain has TRBV10-3 and TRBJ2-1; 8 bases agree with TRBD2. This CDR3 has 16 residues. Germline V CDR1 and CDR2: ENHRY, SYGVKD. The trim removed 3 bases at V and 5 bases at J, leaving 9 bases unmatched. CDR3 amino acids: CAISDPPGRADNEQFF. The CDR3 DNA is TGTGCCATCAGTGACCCCCCCGGGAGGGCCGACAATGAGCAGTTCTTC.

The genes are TRBV11-3 and TRBJ2-1; TRBD2 matches at 8 bases. The V gene's germline CDR1 is SGHNT and CDR2 YENEEA. This CDR3 spans 18 amino acids. V shed 0 bases, J shed 0 bases, and the junction held 7 bases outside the gene matches. The CDR3 loop is CASSLDQGGTSSYNEQFF. CDR3 in DNA: TGTGCCAGCAGCTTAGATCAGGGCGGGACTAGCTCCTACAATGAGCAGTTCTTC.

A few counts support this clone. This chain joins TRBV5-4 and TRBJ2-1, with 9 bases matching TRBD2. CDR3 length equals 14 residues. Germline values: CDR1 SGHNT, CDR2 YYREEE (reference sequence). Germline trimming cut 5 bases from V and 9 bases from J; bases unmatched to any gene: 9. In DNA, the CDR3 is TGTGCCAGCAGTCATATAGCGGGAGATACTGAGCAGTTCTTC. This codes for CASSHIAGDTEQFF.

The chain employs TRBV4-3 and TRBJ2-3; TRBD2 aligns across 9 bases. Germline V gene lookup returns CDR1 LGHNA and CDR2 YSLEER. This CDR3 is built from 18 residues. V dropped 0 bases and J dropped 0; count of bases not matched to a gene: 7. The CDR3 bases are TGCGCCAGCAGCCAAGACCCGACTAGCGGAGCTAGCACAGATACGCAGTATTTT. Its translation is CASSQDPTSGASTDTQYF.

CDR3 nucleotide sequence: TGTGCCAGCAGCCAGACAGGGAGCGAGCAGTACTTC. Protein product: CASSQTGSEQYF. The chain carries TRBV7-2 and TRBJ2-7, with 7 nucleotides matching TRBD1. The CDR3 consists of 12 residues. In germline, CDR1 is SGHTA, CDR2 FQGNSA. V shed 5 bases, J shed 6 bases, and the junction held 4 bases outside the gene matches.

This clone was observed a single time. The rearrangement links TRBV7-9 to TRBJ2-7; D is possibly TRBD1 (6 bases). Trimming shortened V by 5 bases and J by 2 bases, and 13 bases separated the two germline ends. The CDR3 is 14 amino acids. The germline V gene has CDR1 SEHNR and CDR2 FQNEAQ (reference sequence). The CDR3 loop reads CASSLTAGAYEQYF. The CDR3 DNA follows: TGTGCCAGCAGCCTAACGGCAGGGGCCTACGAGCAGTACTTC.

V gene TRBV6-6 combines with J gene TRBJ1-1, with 7 bases identical to TRBD1. Germline V CDR1 and CDR2: MNHNY, SVGAGI (reference sequence). The trim removed 4 bases at V and 3 bases at J, leaving 11 bases unmatched. The CDR3 spans 16 residues. In nucleotides, the CDR3 is TGTGCCAGCAGTTGGGGGCCGACAGGGCAACACACTGAAGCTTTCTTT. Translated, it gives CASSWGPTGQHTEAFF.

This chain uses TRBV7-9 with TRBJ1-1; the D gene is possibly TRBD1 (6 bases). Germline V gives CDR1 SEHNR, CDR2 FQNEAQ (reference sequence). The CDR3 sequence is 17 residues long. V was cut by 5 bases and J by 11 bases, with 30 bases left in between. The CDR3 loop is CASSQTAPGPGEGGAFF. In DNA, the CDR3 is TGTGCCAGCAGCCAGACCGCCCCGGGACCCGGAGAAGGGGGTGCTTTCTTT.

The chain couples TRBV10-1 to TRBJ2-7; TRBD1 is a possible D gene (5 bases). The CDR3 covers 15 residues. The V end lost 0 bases, the J end lost 7 bases, and 16 bases lay between the germline ends. Germline V gene data show CDR1 as WNHNN and CDR2 as SYGVQD (reference sequence). CDR3 residues: CASSESGQGLGEQYF. The CDR3, as DNA: TGCGCCAGCAGTGAGTCGGGGCAGGGTCTTGGGGAGCAGTACTTC.

CDR3 sequence reads: CASSPTGNRGLYGYTF. The CDR3 nucleotides read TGTGCCAGTAGTCCGACCGGGAACAGGGGTCTGTATGGCTACACCTTC. The chain has TRBV19 and TRBJ1-2; 7 positions agree with TRBD1. V was clipped by 5 bases and J by 5 bases; unmatched bases: 14. This CDR3 contains 16 residues. The germline gives CDR1 LNHDA, CDR2 SQIVND (reference sequence).

The V gene is TRBV18, the J gene TRBJ2-5; 10 positions match TRBD2. The J call may be wrong; the DNA end is better matched by TRBJ2-7. CDR3 size: 15 residues. The germline gives CDR1 KGHSH, CDR2 LQKENI. Written as DNA, the CDR3 is TGTGCCAGCTCACGATCTAGCGGGAGCTCCTACGAGCAGTACTTC. Translating gives CASSRSSGSSYEQYF.

This chain links TRBV4-1 with TRBJ2-3; 15 positions match TRBD2. The germline CDR1 and CDR2 sequences are MGHRA and YSYEKL. CDR3 length: 18 residues. V lost 6 bases, J lost 3 bases, and 10 bases stayed unmatched. This CDR3 is CASSRGLAGGPRTDTQYF. DNA for the CDR3: TGCGCCAGCAGTCGAGGACTAGCGGGAGGGCCAAGGACAGATACGCAGTATTTT.

This sequence joins TRBV29-1 and TRBJ1-4; TRBD1 aligns across 8 bases. This CDR3 is built from 10 residues. The ends lost 4 bases at V and 17 bases at J; junction bases unmatched: 6. Looked up from germline, CDR1 is SQVTM and CDR2 is ANQGSEA. The CDR3 coding sequence is TGCAGCGTTGGAGAGGACAGGGTCTTTTTT. Protein sequence: CSVGEDRVFF.

The chain carries TRBV7-9 and TRBJ2-7, with 13 bases fitting TRBD2. Germline CDR1 is SEHNR and CDR2 is FQNEAQ (reference sequence). The ends lost 3 bases at V and 6 bases at J; junction bases unmatched: 8. This CDR3 spans 16 amino acids. The CDR3 DNA follows: TGTGCCAGCAGCTTGCGGCGACTAGCGGGGGGCGGCGAGCAGTACTTC. Its translation is CASSLRRLAGGGEQYF.

The chain joins TRBV7-9 to TRBJ2-7; 9 bases line up with TRBD2. V was pared by 1 base and J by 7 bases, with 8 bases of the junction left unmatched. The CDR3 extends over 15 amino acids. Per germline, CDR1 SEHNR and CDR2 FQNEAQ (reference sequence). For the CDR3, the DNA is TGTGCCAGCAGCTTAGGGCTAGCGGGATTGAAAGAGCAGTACTTC. Encoded protein: CASSLGLAGLKEQYF.

The chain joins TRBV27 to TRBJ2-1; 7 nucleotides match TRBD2. The CDR3 length is 15 residues. Unmatched junction bases numbered 7, after V lost 7 bases and J lost 1 base. Germline loops: CDR1 MNHEY, CDR2 SMNVEV (reference sequence). In DNA, the CDR3 is TGTGCCAGCAACGTCCGGGAGGCATCCTACAATGAGCAGTTCTTC. This encodes CASNVREASYNEQFF.

The chain recombines TRBV14 with TRBJ2-5, with 15 nucleotides matching TRBD2. V trimming: 3 bases; J trimming: 0 bases; junction bases outside the gene matches: 8. This CDR3 has 19 residues. From germline, CDR1 is SGHDN and CDR2 FVKESK. CDR3 in amino acids: CASSQPGLAGGKHQETQYF. CDR3 bases: TGTGCCAGCAGCCAGCCCGGACTAGCGGGAGGGAAACACCAAGAGACCCAGTACTTC.

This clone was seen only a few times. The J gene is TRBJ2-4, the V gene TRBV5-5; TRBD2 might be the D (5 bases). The CDR3 runs 16 residues. Trimming took 0 bases from V and 0 from J, leaving 10 bases between them. Germline V CDR1 and CDR2: SGHKS, YYEKEE (reference sequence). The CDR3 coding sequence is TGTGCCAGCAGCTTGGACACTAGACTAGCCAAAAACATTCAGTACTTC. This codes for CASSLDTRLAKNIQYF.

The rearrangement uses TRBV27 and TRBJ2-7; 7 nucleotides agree with TRBD2. Germline V gene data show CDR1 as MNHEY and CDR2 as SMNVEV (reference sequence). The CDR3 is 13 residues long. V trimming: 6 bases; J trimming: 2 bases; junction bases outside the gene matches: 4. CDR3 DNA sequence: TGTGCCAGCAGACGCGGGGGACCCTACGAGCAGTACTTC. It translates to CASRRGGPYEQYF.